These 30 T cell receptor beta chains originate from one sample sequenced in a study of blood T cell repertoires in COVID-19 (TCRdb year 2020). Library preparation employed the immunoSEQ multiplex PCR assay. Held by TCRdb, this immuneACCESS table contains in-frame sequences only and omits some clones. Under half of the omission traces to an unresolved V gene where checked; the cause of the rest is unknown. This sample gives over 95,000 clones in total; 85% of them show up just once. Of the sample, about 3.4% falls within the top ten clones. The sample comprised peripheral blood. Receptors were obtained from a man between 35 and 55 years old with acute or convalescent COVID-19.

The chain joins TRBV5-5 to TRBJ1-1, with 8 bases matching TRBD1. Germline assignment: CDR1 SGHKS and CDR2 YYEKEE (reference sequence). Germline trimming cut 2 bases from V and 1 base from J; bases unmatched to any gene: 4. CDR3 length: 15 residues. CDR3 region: CASSFVGQGNTEAFF. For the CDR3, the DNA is TGTGCCAGCAGCTTCGTAGGACAGGGGAACACTGAAGCTTTCTTT. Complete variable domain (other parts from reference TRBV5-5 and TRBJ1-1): DAGVTQSPTHLIKTRGQQVTLRCSPISGHKSVSWYQQVLGQGPQFIFQYYEKEERGRGNFPDRFSARQFPNYSSELNVNALLLGDSALYLCASSFVGQGNTEAFFGQGTRLTVV.

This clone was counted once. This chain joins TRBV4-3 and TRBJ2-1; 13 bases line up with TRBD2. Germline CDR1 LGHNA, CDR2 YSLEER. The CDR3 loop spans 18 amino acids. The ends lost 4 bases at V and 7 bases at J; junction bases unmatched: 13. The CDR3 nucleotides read TGCGCCAGCAGCCCGGGGACTAGCGGGGCTTCTACGTGGAATGAGCAGTTCTTC. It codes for CASSPGTSGASTWNEQFF.

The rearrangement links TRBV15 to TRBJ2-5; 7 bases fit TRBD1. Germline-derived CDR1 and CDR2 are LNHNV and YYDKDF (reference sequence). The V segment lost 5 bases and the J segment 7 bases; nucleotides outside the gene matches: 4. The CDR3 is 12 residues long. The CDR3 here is CATSSSGGTQYF. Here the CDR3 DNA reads TGTGCCACCAGCTCCTCAGGGGGGACCCAGTACTTC.

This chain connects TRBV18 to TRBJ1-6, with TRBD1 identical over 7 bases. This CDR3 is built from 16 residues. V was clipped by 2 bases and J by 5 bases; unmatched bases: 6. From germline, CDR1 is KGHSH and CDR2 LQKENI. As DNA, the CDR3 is TGTGCCAGCTCACCAAACAGGGGCGGACATAATTCACCCCTCCACTTT. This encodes CASSPNRGGHNSPLHF.

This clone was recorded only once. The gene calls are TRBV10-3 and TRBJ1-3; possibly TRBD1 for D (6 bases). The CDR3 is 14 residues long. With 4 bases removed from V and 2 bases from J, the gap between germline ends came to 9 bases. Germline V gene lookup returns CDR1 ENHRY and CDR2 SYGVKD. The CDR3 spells CAISGTVAGNTIYF. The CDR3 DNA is TGTGCCATCAGTGGGACAGTAGCTGGAAACACCATATATTTT.

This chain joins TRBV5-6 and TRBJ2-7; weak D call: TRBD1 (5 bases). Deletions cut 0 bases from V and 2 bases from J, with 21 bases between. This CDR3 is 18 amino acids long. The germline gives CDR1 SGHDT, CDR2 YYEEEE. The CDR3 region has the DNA TGTGCCAGCAGCTTGGCCCGGCCTATATGGGGCACCACCTACGAGCAGTACTTC. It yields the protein CASSLARPIWGTTYEQYF.

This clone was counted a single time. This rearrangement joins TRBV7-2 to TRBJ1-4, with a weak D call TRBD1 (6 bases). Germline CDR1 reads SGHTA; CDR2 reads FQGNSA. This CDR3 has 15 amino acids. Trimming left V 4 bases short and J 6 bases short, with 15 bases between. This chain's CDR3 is CASSSRQVLDEKLFF. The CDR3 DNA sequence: TGTGCCAGCAGCTCCAGACAGGTCCTAGATGAAAAACTGTTTTTT. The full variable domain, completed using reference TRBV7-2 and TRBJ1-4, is GAGVSQSPSNKVTEKGKDVELRCDPISGHTALYWYRQSLGQGLEFLIYFQGNSAPDKSGLPSDRFSAERTGGSVSTLTIQRTQQEDSAVYLCASSSRQVLDEKLFFGSGTQLSVL.

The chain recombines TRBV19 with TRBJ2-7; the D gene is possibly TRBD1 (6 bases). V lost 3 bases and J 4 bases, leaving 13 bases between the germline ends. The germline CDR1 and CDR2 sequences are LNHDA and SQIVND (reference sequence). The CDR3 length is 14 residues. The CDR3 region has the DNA TGTGCCAGTAGTATTTATGCAGGGGATTACGAGCAGTACTTC. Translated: CASSIYAGDYEQYF.

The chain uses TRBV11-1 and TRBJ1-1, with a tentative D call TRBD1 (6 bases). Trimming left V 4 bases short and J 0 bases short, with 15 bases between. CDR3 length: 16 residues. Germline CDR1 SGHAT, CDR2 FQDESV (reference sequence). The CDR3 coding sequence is TGTGCCAGCAGCTCCCGGGACAACCTCATGAACACTGAAGCTTTCTTT. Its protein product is CASSSRDNLMNTEAFF.

The CDR3: CASSDEGWDYEQYF. Written as DNA, the CDR3 is TGCGCCAGCAGTGATGAGGGTTGGGACTACGAGCAGTACTTC. The chain combines TRBV10-2 with TRBJ2-7, with TRBD2 as a possible D gene (5 bases). CDR1 and CDR2 (germline): WSHSY, SAAADI. V shed 3 bases and J shed 3 bases, with 12 bases lying between them. The CDR3 totals 14 residues.

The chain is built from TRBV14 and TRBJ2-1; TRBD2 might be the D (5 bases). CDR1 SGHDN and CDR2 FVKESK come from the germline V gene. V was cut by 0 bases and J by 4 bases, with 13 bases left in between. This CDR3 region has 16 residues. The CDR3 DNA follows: TGTGCCAGCAGCCAAGAGGACTCCCCCAGATACAATGAGCAGTTCTTC. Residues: CASSQEDSPRYNEQFF.

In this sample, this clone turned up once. CDR3: CASSVVGGNTEAFF. CDR3 coding DNA: TGTGCCAGCAGCGTAGTGGGGGGGAACACTGAAGCTTTCTTT. V and J are TRBV9 and TRBJ1-1, with D tentatively TRBD1 (5 bases). This CDR3 is 14 amino acids long. The V and J ends lost 0 bases and 1 base respectively, with 7 bases between them. Germline loops: CDR1 SGDLS, CDR2 YYNGEE.

Written as DNA, the CDR3 is TGTGCCAGCAGCTTAAATCCCGCGGGGGGGGAGACCCAGTACTTC. Translated: CASSLNPAGGETQYF. The V gene is TRBV7-2, the J gene TRBJ2-5; 9 nucleotides match TRBD2. Germline V gene sequence: CDR1 SGHTA, CDR2 FQGNSA. V dropped 2 bases and J dropped 5; count of bases not matched to a gene: 6. The CDR3 consists of 15 residues.

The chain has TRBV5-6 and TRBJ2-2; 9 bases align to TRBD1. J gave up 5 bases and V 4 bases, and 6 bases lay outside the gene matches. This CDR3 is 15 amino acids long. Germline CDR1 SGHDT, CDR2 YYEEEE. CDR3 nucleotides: TGTGCCAGCAGCCCGGGGGACAGGGCAACCGGGGAGCTGTTTTTT. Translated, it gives CASSPGDRATGELFF.

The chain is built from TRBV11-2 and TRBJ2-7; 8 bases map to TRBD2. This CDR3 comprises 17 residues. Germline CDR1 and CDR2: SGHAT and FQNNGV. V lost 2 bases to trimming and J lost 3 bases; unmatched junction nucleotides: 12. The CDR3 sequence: CASSLSVGGALGYEQYF. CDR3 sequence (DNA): TGTGCCAGCAGCTTAAGCGTCGGGGGGGCACTCGGCTACGAGCAGTACTTC.

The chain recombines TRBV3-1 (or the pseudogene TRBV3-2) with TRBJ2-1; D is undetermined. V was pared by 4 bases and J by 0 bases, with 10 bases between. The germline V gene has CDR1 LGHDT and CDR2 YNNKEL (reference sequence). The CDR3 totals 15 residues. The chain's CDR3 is CASSRKLSSYNEQFF. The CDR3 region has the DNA TGTGCCAGCAGCCGTAAACTTTCCTCCTACAATGAGCAGTTCTTC.

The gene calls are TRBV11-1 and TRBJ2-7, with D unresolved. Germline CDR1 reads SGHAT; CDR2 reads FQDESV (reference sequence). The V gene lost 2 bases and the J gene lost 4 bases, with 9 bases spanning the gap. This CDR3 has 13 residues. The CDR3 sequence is CASSLTKPYEQYF. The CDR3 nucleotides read TGTGCCAGCAGCTTAACAAAACCATACGAGCAGTACTTC.

The CDR3 DNA reads TGTGCCAGTAGTACTACCACAGGGAATTCACCCCTCCACTTT. This sequence encodes CASSTTTGNSPLHF. The chain recombines TRBV19 with TRBJ1-6; a weak D match, TRBD1 (6 bases). Germline CDR1 reads LNHDA; CDR2 reads SQIVND (reference sequence). This CDR3 contains 14 residues. Deletions cut 4 bases from V and 7 bases from J, with 11 bases between.

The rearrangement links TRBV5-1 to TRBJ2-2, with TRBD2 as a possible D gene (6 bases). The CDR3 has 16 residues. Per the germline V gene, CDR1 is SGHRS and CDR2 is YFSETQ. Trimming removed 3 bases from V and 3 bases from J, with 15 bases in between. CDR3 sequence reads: CASSSDGGLDTGELFF. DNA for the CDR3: TGCGCCAGCAGCTCGGATGGGGGGTTGGACACCGGGGAGCTGTTTTTT.

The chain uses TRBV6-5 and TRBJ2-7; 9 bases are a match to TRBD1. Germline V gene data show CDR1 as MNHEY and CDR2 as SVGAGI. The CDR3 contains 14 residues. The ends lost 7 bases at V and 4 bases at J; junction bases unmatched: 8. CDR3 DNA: TGTGCCAGCACCTGGGACAGGGAGGGGTACGAGCAGTACTTC. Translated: CASTWDREGYEQYF.

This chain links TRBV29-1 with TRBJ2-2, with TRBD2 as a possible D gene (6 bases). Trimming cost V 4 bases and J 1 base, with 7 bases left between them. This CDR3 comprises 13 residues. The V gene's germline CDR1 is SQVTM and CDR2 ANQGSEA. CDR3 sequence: CSVVGGNTGELFF. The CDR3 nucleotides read TGCAGCGTTGTGGGGGGGAACACCGGGGAGCTGTTTTTT.

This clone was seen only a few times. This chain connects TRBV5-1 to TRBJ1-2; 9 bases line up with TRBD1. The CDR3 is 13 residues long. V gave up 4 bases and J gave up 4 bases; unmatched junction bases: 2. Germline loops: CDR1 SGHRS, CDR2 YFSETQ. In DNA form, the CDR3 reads TGCGCCAGCAGCCCGACAGGGGGCTATGGCTACACCTTC. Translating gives CASSPTGGYGYTF.

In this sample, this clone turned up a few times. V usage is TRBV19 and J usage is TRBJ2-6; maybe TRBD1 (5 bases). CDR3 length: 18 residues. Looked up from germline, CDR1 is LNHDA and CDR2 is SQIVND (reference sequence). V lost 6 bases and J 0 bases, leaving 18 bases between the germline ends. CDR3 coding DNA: TGTGCCAGTAGAGCAGACAGCATAGATTACTCTGGGGCCAACGTCCTGACTTTC. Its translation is CASRADSIDYSGANVLTF.

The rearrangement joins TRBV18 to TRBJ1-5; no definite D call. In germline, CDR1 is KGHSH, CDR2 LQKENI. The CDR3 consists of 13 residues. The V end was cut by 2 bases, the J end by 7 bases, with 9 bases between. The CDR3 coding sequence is TGTGCCAGCTCACCAGGACGCGGGCAGCCCCAGCATTTT. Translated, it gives CASSPGRGQPQHF.

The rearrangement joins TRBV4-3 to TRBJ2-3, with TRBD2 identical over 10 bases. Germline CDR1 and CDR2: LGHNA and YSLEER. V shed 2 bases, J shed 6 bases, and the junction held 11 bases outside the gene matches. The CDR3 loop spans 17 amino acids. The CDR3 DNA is TGCGCCAGCAGCCAACCACCTATAGCGGGGGGAGGGGATACGCAGTATTTT. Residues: CASSQPPIAGGGDTQYF.

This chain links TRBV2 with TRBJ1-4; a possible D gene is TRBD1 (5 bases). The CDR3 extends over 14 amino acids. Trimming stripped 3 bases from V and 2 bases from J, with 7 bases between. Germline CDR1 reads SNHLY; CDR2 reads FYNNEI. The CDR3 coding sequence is TGTGCCAGCAGTGAGCGGGGGACTAATGAAAAACTGTTTTTT. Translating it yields CASSERGTNEKLFF.

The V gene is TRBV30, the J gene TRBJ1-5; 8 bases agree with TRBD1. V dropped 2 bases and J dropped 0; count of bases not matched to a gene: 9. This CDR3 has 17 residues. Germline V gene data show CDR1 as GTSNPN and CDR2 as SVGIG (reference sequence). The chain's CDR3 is CAWSKSRTGYSNQPQHF. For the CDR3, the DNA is TGTGCCTGGAGTAAGTCCAGGACAGGGTATAGCAATCAGCCCCAGCATTTT.

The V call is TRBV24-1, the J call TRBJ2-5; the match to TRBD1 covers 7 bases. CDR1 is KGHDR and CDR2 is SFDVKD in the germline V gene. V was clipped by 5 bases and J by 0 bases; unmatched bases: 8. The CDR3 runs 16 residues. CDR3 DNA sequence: TGTGCCACCAGTGGCTCTAAGACAGGGAACCAAGAGACCCAGTACTTC. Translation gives CATSGSKTGNQETQYF.

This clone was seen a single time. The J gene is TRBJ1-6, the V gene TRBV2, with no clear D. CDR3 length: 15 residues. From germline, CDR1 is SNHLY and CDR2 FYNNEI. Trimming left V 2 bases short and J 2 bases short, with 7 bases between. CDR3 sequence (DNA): TGTGCCAGCAGTGAAACGAGAACCTATAATTCACCCCTCCACTTT. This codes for CASSETRTYNSPLHF.

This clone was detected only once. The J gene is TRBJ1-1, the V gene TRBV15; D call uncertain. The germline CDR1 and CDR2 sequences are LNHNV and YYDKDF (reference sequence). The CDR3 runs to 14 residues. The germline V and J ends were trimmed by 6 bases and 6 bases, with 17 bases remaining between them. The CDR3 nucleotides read TGTGCCACCAGTCCAGAGAGGGTATCCCCTGAAGCTTTCTTT. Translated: CATSPERVSPEAFF.